The 25 T cell receptor beta chains in this list originate from one sample, sequenced in a study of blood T cell repertoires in COVID-19. Here immunoSEQ multiplex PCR was the method, and the copy in TCRdb shows in-frame clones only, minus some. In the table there are about 150,000 clones, about 86% of which are singletons. Input material: peripheral blood. The source of these receptors is a man aged 45-60 years with active or convalescent COVID-19.

The chain couples TRBV24-1 to TRBJ1-5, with D perhaps matching TRBD1 (6 bases). Germline loops: CDR1 KGHDR, CDR2 SFDVKD. V gave up 3 bases and J gave up 4 bases, with 12 bases separating them. This CDR3 comprises 15 residues. CDR3 sequence reads: CATSDVGGRNQPQHF. The CDR3 nucleotides are TGTGCCACCAGTGATGTAGGGGGACGGAATCAGCCCCAGCATTTT.

This chain connects TRBV29-1 to TRBJ1-3, with D hard to call. V was cut by 4 bases and J by 1 base, with 14 bases left in between. The CDR3 is 15 amino acids. Germline V gene data show CDR1 as SQVTM and CDR2 as ANQGSEA. The CDR3 is CSVALQKNSGNTIYF. The CDR3 nucleotides read TGCAGCGTTGCGTTACAGAAGAATTCTGGAAACACCATATATTTT.

The chain's CDR3 is CASSIVGLTYGYTF. DNA of the CDR3: TGTGCCAGTAGTATAGTGGGACTGACTTATGGCTACACCTTC. The V and J genes are TRBV19 and TRBJ1-2; perhaps TRBD1 as D (5 bases). This CDR3 spans 14 amino acids. Germline V gene sequence: CDR1 LNHDA, CDR2 SQIVND (reference sequence). The V end was cut by 1 base, the J end by 5 bases, with 11 bases between.

The rearrangement links TRBV19 to TRBJ1-2, with TRBD1 matching over 7 bases. The germline V gene has CDR1 LNHDA and CDR2 SQIVND (reference sequence). There are 13 residues in the CDR3. The junction had 8 bases not matched to a gene; V was cut back by 6 bases and J by 7 bases. This CDR3 reads CASSEEGAGGYTF. The CDR3, as DNA: TGTGCCAGTAGCGAAGAGGGGGCTGGTGGCTACACCTTC. Using reference TRBV19 and TRBJ1-2 for the parts outside the CDR3, the full variable domain is DGGITQSPKYLFRKEGQNVTLSCEQNLNHDAMYWYRQDPGQGLRLIYYSQIVNDFQKGDIAEGYSVSREKKESFPLTVTSAQKNPTAFYLCASSEEGAGGYTFGSGTRLTVV.

The chain couples TRBV5-1 to TRBJ1-5; no firm D call. The V end was cut by 1 base, the J end by 7 bases, with 12 bases between. The CDR3 contains 14 residues. From germline, CDR1 is SGHRS and CDR2 YFSETQ. In nucleotides, the CDR3 is TGCGCCAGCAGCTTGATCGGCGGCGACCAGCCCCAGCATTTT. Encoded protein: CASSLIGGDQPQHF.

This clone appeared once. The chain employs TRBV6-1 and TRBJ1-2, with a weak D call TRBD1 (5 bases). There are 15 residues in the CDR3. Germline V gene lookup returns CDR1 MNHNS and CDR2 SASEGT. Trimming pared 0 bases from V and 8 bases from J, leaving 16 bases between. In nucleotides, the CDR3 is TGTGCCAGCAGTGAAGCCCCCCAGGGATTGGGGGGCTACACCTTC. Translation: CASSEAPQGLGGYTF.

The chain couples TRBV29-1 to TRBJ1-1, with TRBD1 matching over 8 bases. J was trimmed by 3 bases and V by 7 bases; bases with no gene match: 7. This CDR3 contains 13 residues. Germline V CDR1 and CDR2: SQVTM, ANQGSEA. CDR3 in amino acids: CSAMDRADTEAFF. CDR3 sequence (DNA): TGCAGCGCCATGGACAGGGCGGACACTGAAGCTTTCTTT.

The chain carries TRBV24-1 and TRBJ2-5; TRBD2 agrees at 12 bases. Trimming at V came to 3 bases and at J to 6 bases, leaving 10 bases not matched to a gene. CDR3 length: 17 residues. The germline CDR1 and CDR2 sequences are KGHDR and SFDVKD. CDR3 DNA sequence: TGTGCCACCAGTGATGGGCGCGCTAGCGGGGGGGCTCAGACCCAGTACTTC. Translating gives CATSDGRASGGAQTQYF.

The chain couples TRBV7-8 to TRBJ1-3; maybe TRBD1 (5 bases). Germline-derived CDR1 and CDR2 are SGHVS and FQNEAQ. The CDR3 is 16 amino acids. Trimming took 0 bases from V and 2 from J, leaving 11 bases between them. This CDR3 reads CASSLAGGVTGNTIYF. The CDR3 DNA is TGTGCCAGCAGCTTAGCGGGGGGGGTCACTGGAAACACCATATATTTT. The full variable domain, in which reference TRBV7-8 and TRBJ1-3 provide the parts outside the CDR3, is GAGVSQSPRYKVAKRGQDVALRCDPISGHVSLFWYQQALGQGPEFLTYFQNEAQLDKSGLPSDRFFAERPEGSVSTLKIQRTQQEDSAVYLCASSLAGGVTGNTIYFGEGSWLTVV.

V and J are TRBV23-1 and TRBJ2-1; TRBD1 agrees at 10 bases. TRBV23-1 is sorted into the ORF group, with uncertain function. The CDR3 covers 14 residues. The trim removed 3 bases at V and 10 bases at J, leaving 6 bases unmatched. The CDR3 DNA is TGCGCCAGCAGTCACCTGACAGGGGGCAGGGAGCAGTTCTTC. It yields the protein CASSHLTGGREQFF.

The J gene is TRBJ2-3, the V gene TRBV9; D is uncertain. The V gene's germline CDR1 is SGDLS and CDR2 YYNGEE. The V end lost 5 bases, the J end lost 3 bases, and 10 bases lay between the germline ends. There are 13 residues in the CDR3. CDR3 region: CASSRRLTDTQYF. CDR3 DNA: TGTGCCAGCAGTCGTAGACTGACAGATACGCAGTATTTT.

The chain is built from TRBV19 and TRBJ1-5; weak D call: TRBD1 (5 bases). The V and J ends lost 9 bases and 2 bases respectively, with 8 bases between them. Germline V lookup: CDR1 LNHDA, CDR2 SQIVND (reference sequence). This CDR3 has 12 residues. CDR3 residues: CASLGGNQPQHF. CDR3 bases: TGTGCCAGCCTAGGGGGCAATCAGCCCCAGCATTTT.

The chain links TRBV5-1 to TRBJ1-6; a weak D match, TRBD1 (5 bases). The CDR3 extends over 15 amino acids. V was cut by 2 bases and J by 2 bases, with 8 bases left in between. Per the germline V gene, CDR1 is SGHRS and CDR2 is YFSETQ. In nucleotides, the CDR3 is TGCGCCAGCAGCTTAGACAGTACCTATAATTCACCCCTCCACTTT. This encodes CASSLDSTYNSPLHF.

This rearrangement joins TRBV4-2 to TRBJ1-2; 8 bases fit TRBD1. The CDR3 runs to 16 residues. V lost 1 base and J lost 8; bases outside the gene matches: 12. Germline CDR1 is LGHNA and CDR2 is YNFKEQ. The CDR3 region is CASSQGDQGAPRGYTF. The CDR3 DNA sequence: TGTGCCAGCAGCCAAGGGGACCAGGGGGCTCCTAGGGGCTACACCTTC.

V and J are TRBV2 and TRBJ2-7; D might be TRBD1 (6 bases). V lost 6 bases and J lost 3, with 21 bases in between. The CDR3 is made up of 16 amino acids. Per germline, CDR1 SNHLY and CDR2 FYNNEI. The CDR3 spells CASREEWDTLFYEQYF. The CDR3 bases are TGTGCCAGCAGGGAGGAATGGGACACCCTGTTCTACGAGCAGTACTTC.

The CDR3 nucleotides are TGTGCCAGCTCACCTGACAGGGGGGCAAACTATGGCTACACCTTC. Translation gives CASSPDRGANYGYTF. This rearrangement joins TRBV18 to TRBJ1-2; 9 bases match TRBD1. Germline assignment: CDR1 KGHSH and CDR2 LQKENI. The V segment lost 3 bases and the J segment 2 bases; nucleotides outside the gene matches: 4. The CDR3 spans 15 residues.

Concerning this clone itself: Other DNA sequences within the sample encode an identical CDR3. The J gene is TRBJ1-5, the V gene TRBV6-5; a weak D match, TRBD1 (5 bases). The CDR3 totals 14 residues. Trimming shortened V by 2 bases and J by 2 bases, and 7 bases separated the two germline ends. Germline CDR1 MNHEY, CDR2 SVGAGI. CDR3 in amino acids: CASSYGAGNQPQHF. The CDR3 nucleotides read TGTGCCAGCAGTTACGGGGCGGGCAATCAGCCCCAGCATTTT.

V gene TRBV5-4 combines with J gene TRBJ2-7, with 9 bases matching TRBD1. The J segment lost 6 bases and the V segment lost 0 bases, leaving 4 bases of the junction unmatched. The CDR3 sequence is 14 residues long. Germline CDR1 is SGHNT and CDR2 is YYREEE (reference sequence). The CDR3 sequence is CASSLGGQGGEQYF. The CDR3 bases are TGTGCCAGCAGCTTGGGGGGACAGGGTGGCGAGCAGTACTTC.

The chain links TRBV9 to TRBJ2-7, with a tentative D call TRBD2 (6 bases). This CDR3 has 13 residues. V lost 4 bases, J lost 7 bases, and 15 bases lay in between. Germline V gene data show CDR1 as SGDLS and CDR2 as YYNGEE. This CDR3 is CASSPRDWGEQYF. The CDR3 nucleotides read TGTGCCAGCAGCCCCCGGGACTGGGGTGAGCAGTACTTC.

CDR3 residues: CASSERGYNEQFF. Written as DNA, the CDR3 is TGTGCCAGCAGCGAGCGGGGTTACAATGAGCAGTTCTTC. The chain combines TRBV6-5 with TRBJ2-1, with 7 bases identical to TRBD2. V was pared by 6 bases and J by 4 bases, with 3 bases of the junction left unmatched. The germline gives CDR1 MNHEY, CDR2 SVGAGI. The CDR3 is made up of 13 amino acids.

This rearrangement joins TRBV7-8 to TRBJ1-2; 7 bases are a match to TRBD1. Germline-derived CDR1 and CDR2 are SGHVS and FQNEAQ. Trimming took 5 bases from V and 2 from J; bases not matched to a gene: 5. The CDR3 has 14 amino acids. The CDR3 is CASSTTGKNYGYTF. The CDR3 nucleotides read TGTGCCAGCAGCACGACAGGGAAGAACTATGGCTACACCTTC.

V and J are TRBV18 and TRBJ2-7; a possible D gene is TRBD1 (5 bases). This CDR3 has 14 amino acids. V lost 4 bases and J 2 bases, leaving 12 bases between the germline ends. CDR1 and CDR2 (germline): KGHSH, LQKENI. The CDR3 DNA reads TGTGCCAGCTCACAGGAAGGACAAGCCTACGAGCAGTACTTC. This sequence encodes CASSQEGQAYEQYF.

V gene TRBV9 combines with J gene TRBJ2-7; TRBD2 agrees at 7 bases. This CDR3 region has 14 residues. Germline lookup yields CDR1 SGDLS and CDR2 YYNGEE. Germline trimming cut 0 bases from V and 3 bases from J; bases unmatched to any gene: 3. CDR3 loop: CASSVVGEGYEQYF. CDR3 nucleotides: TGTGCCAGCAGCGTAGTGGGGGAGGGCTACGAGCAGTACTTC.

As for this clone: One end of the junction is discordant with germline, which a read error may explain. Distinct nucleotide sequences in the sample also encode this CDR3. CDR3 amino acids: CASSFGLAGGAWNEQFF. The CDR3 DNA follows: TGCGCCAGCAGCTTCGGGTTAGCGGGAGGTGCTTGGAATGAGCAGTTCTTC. The chain combines TRBV11-3 with TRBJ2-1, with 10 positions matching TRBD2. CDR1 is SGHNT and CDR2 is YENEEA in the germline V gene. This CDR3 contains 17 residues.

The V and J genes are TRBV19 and TRBJ1-5; D gene unclear. The V and J ends lost 6 bases and 3 bases respectively, with 12 bases between them. Germline loops: CDR1 LNHDA, CDR2 SQIVND (reference sequence). This CDR3 spans 14 amino acids. The CDR3 DNA reads TGTGCCAGTAGACCTCGACAAGACAATCAGCCCCAGCATTTT. Amino acids: CASRPRQDNQPQHF.